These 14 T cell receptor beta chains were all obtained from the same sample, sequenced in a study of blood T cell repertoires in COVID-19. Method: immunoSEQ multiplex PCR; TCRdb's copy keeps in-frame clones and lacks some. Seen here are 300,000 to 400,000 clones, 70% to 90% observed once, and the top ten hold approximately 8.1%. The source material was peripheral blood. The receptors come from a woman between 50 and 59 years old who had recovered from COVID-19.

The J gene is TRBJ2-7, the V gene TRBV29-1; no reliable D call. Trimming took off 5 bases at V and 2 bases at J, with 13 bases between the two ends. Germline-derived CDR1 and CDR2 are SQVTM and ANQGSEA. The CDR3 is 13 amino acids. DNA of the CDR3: TGCAGCGTTTGCAAGACATCGGCCTACGAGCAGTACTTC. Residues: CSVCKTSAYEQYF.

CDR3 protein: CASSPSSGNQPQHF. The CDR3 DNA follows: TGTGCCAGCAGTCCTAGTTCTGGCAATCAGCCCCAGCATTTT. The gene calls are TRBV28 and TRBJ1-5; no reliable D call. Between the trimmed V and J ends, which lost 5 bases and 2 bases, there was a span of 10 bases. This CDR3 is built from 14 residues. Germline-derived CDR1 and CDR2 are MDHEN and SYDVKM.

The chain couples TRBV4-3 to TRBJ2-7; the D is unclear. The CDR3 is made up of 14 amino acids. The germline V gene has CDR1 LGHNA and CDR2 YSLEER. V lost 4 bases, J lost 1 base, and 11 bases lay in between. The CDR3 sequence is CASSPAHRSYEQYF. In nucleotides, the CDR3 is TGCGCCAGCAGCCCTGCCCACAGATCCTACGAGCAGTACTTC.

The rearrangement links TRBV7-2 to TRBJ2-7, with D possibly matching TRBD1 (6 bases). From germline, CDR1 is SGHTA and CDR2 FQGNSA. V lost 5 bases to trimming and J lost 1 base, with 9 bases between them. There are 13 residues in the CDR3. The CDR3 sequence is CASSQGQSYEQYF. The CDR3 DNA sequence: TGTGCCAGCAGCCAGGGACAATCCTACGAGCAGTACTTC.

CDR3 DNA sequence: TGTGCCACCAGGCGAGCGAACACCGGGGAGCTGTTTTTT. This translates into CATRRANTGELFF. The chain employs TRBV24-1 and TRBJ2-2, with D unclear. CDR1 KGHDR and CDR2 SFDVKD come from the germline V gene. Trimming stripped 7 bases from V and 0 bases from J, with 5 bases between. This CDR3 contains 13 residues.

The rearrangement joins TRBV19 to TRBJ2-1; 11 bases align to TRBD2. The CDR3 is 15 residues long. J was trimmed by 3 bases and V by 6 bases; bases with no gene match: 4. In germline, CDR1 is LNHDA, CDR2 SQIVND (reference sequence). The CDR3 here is CASRTTSGGYNEQFF. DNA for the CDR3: TGTGCCAGTAGAACTACTAGCGGGGGCTACAATGAGCAGTTCTTC. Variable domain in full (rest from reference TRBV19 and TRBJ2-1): DGGITQSPKYLFRKEGQNVTLSCEQNLNHDAMYWYRQDPGQGLRLIYYSQIVNDFQKGDIAEGYSVSREKKESFPLTVTSAQKNPTAFYLCASRTTSGGYNEQFFGPGTRLTVL.

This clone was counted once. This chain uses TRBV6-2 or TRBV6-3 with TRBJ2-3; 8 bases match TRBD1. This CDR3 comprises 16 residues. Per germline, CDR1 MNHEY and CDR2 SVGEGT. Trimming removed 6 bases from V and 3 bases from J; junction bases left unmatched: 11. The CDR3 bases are TGTGCCAGCAGCCCCTTGGAGACAGGGGATACAGATACGCAGTATTTT. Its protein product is CASSPLETGDTDTQYF.

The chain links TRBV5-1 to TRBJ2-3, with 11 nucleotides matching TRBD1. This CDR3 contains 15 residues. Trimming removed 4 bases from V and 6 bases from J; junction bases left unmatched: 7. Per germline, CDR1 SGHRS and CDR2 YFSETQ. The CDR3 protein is CASSATGTGGDTQYF. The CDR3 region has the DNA TGCGCCAGCAGCGCGACCGGGACAGGGGGTGATACGCAGTATTTT.

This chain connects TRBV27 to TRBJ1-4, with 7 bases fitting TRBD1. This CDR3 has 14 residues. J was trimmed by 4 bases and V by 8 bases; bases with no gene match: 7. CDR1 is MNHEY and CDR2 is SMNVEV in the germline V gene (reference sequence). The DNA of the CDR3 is TGTGCCAGCTCCTACAGGGGCCTTAATGAAAAACTGTTTTTT. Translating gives CASSYRGLNEKLFF.

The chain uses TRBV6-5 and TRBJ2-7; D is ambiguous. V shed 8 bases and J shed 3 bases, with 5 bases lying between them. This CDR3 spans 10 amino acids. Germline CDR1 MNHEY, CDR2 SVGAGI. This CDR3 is CASSRYEQYF. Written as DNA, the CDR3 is TGTGCCAGCTCTCGCTACGAGCAGTACTTC.

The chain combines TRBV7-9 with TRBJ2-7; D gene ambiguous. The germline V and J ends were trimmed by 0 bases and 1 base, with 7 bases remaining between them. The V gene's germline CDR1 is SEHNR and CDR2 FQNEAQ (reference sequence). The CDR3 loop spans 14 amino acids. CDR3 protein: CASSLAGKSYEQYF. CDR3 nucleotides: TGTGCCAGCAGCTTAGCTGGCAAGTCCTACGAGCAGTACTTC.

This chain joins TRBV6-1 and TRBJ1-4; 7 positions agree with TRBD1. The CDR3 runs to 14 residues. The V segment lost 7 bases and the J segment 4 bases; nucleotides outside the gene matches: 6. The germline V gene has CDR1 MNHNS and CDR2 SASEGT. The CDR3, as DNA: TGTGCCAGCAATGACAGGGTGGATAATGAAAAACTGTTTTTT. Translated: CASNDRVDNEKLFF.

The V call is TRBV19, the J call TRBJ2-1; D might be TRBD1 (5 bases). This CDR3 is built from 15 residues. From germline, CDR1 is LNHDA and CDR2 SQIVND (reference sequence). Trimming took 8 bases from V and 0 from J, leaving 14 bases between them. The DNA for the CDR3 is TGTGCCAGTGTGGGGCGGCGCAGCTCCTACAATGAGCAGTTCTTC. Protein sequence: CASVGRRSSYNEQFF.

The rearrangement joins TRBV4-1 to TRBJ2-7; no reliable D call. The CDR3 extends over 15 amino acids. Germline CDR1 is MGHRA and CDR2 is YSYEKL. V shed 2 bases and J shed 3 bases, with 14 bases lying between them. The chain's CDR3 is CASSQPTGSGYEQYF. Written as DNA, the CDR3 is TGCGCCAGCAGCCAACCCACGGGTTCTGGCTACGAGCAGTACTTC.